The 8 T cell receptor beta chains below all came from one sample that was sequenced in a study of blood T cell repertoires in COVID-19. The repertoire was sequenced with immunoSEQ multiplex PCR; TCRdb's copy has only in-frame clones and lacks some. The sample holds some 76,000 clones, around 91% seen once. The source material was peripheral blood. These receptors all stem from a human donor in a cohort sampled during active COVID-19.

The CDR3 reads CASSTGTGYNSPLHF. The CDR3 DNA reads as TGTGCCAGCAGTACCGGGACAGGTTATAATTCACCCCTCCACTTT. The V gene is TRBV6-5, the J gene TRBJ1-6, with 8 bases fitting TRBD1. Germline loops: CDR1 MNHEY, CDR2 SVGAGI. This CDR3 is 15 amino acids long. The ends lost 5 bases at V and 4 bases at J; junction bases unmatched: 4.

The CDR3 here is CATSPLADTGELFF. The CDR3 nucleotides are TGTGCCACCTCACCACTAGCGGACACCGGGGAGCTGTTTTTT. The chain employs TRBV2 and TRBJ2-2; 8 bases map to TRBD2. Germline V gene lookup returns CDR1 SNHLY and CDR2 FYNNEI. The CDR3 runs to 14 residues. J was trimmed by 3 bases and V by 10 bases; bases with no gene match: 7.

V and J are TRBV4-2 and TRBJ2-1; D gene ambiguous. Germline V gene data show CDR1 as LGHNA and CDR2 as YNFKEQ. The CDR3 extends over 10 amino acids. The V end lost 7 bases, the J end lost 12 bases, and 10 bases lay between the germline ends. The CDR3 nucleotides read TGTGCCAGCACAAGCCCCGGGCAGTTCTTC. This gives the protein CASTSPGQFF.

The chain joins TRBV5-1 to TRBJ2-7, with a tentative D call TRBD1 (6 bases). CDR1 and CDR2 (germline): SGHRS, YFSETQ. The length of the CDR3 is 15 residues. V shed 1 base and J shed 2 bases, with 13 bases lying between them. The DNA of the CDR3 is TGCGCCAGCAGCTTGAACAGGGATATCCCCTACGAGCAGTACTTC. Translation: CASSLNRDIPYEQYF.

The chain couples TRBV2 to TRBJ1-5, with 7 bases aligning to TRBD1. This CDR3 contains 15 residues. Trimming at V came to 2 bases and at J to 1 base, leaving 2 bases not matched to a gene. Germline V gene sequence: CDR1 SNHLY, CDR2 FYNNEI. CDR3 DNA: TGTGCCAGCAGTGAAATACAGGGGAGCAATCAGCCCCAGCATTTT. This gives the protein CASSEIQGSNQPQHF.

This clone has just one count. This sequence joins TRBV9 and TRBJ2-1, with 7 bases aligning to TRBD2. V was pared by 0 bases and J by 6 bases, with 6 bases of the junction left unmatched. Germline loops: CDR1 SGDLS, CDR2 YYNGEE. The CDR3 runs to 15 residues. The CDR3 DNA is TGTGCCAGCAGCGTAGCTGTCGCGGGAGCCAATGAGCAGTTCTTC. It yields the protein CASSVAVAGANEQFF.

The chain has TRBV4-3 and TRBJ2-1; maybe TRBD1 (5 bases). The germline V gene encodes CDR1 LGHNA and CDR2 YSLEER. V was trimmed by 4 bases and J by 8 bases, leaving 18 bases between them. The CDR3 consists of 15 residues. The CDR3 spells CASSLRPQGGDEQFF. The CDR3 nucleotides are TGCGCCAGCAGCCTTCGCCCGCAGGGTGGCGATGAGCAGTTCTTC.

CDR3 sequence: CASRSAGGETQYF. CDR3 DNA: TGTGCCAGCAGGTCAGCGGGGGGGGAGACCCAGTACTTC. J is TRBJ2-5 and V is TRBV12-3 or TRBV12-4; 10 nucleotides align to TRBD2. This CDR3 is 13 amino acids long. With V trimmed by 6 bases and J by 5 bases, 3 bases remained unmatched.